What follows are 2 T cell receptor beta chains derived from one specimen sequenced in a study of identical twins. MiXCR was run by TCRdb on the 5' RACE reads, yielding one entry per CDR3 protein. The table has fewer than 650,000 distinct CDR3 sequences, under 8.5% seen once. In addition, the sample was reused for a study of yellow fever vaccine responses in identical twins.

Sequencing was performed on PBMCs. These receptors all come from a woman aged 18-29 years in good health.

V usage is TRBV20-1 and J usage is TRBJ2-1; 11 nucleotides line up with TRBD2. The trim removed 6 bases at V and 9 bases at J, leaving 1 base unmatched. The length of the CDR3 is 11 residues. The V gene's germline CDR1 is DFQATT and CDR2 SNEGSKA (reference sequence). In nucleotides, the CDR3 is TGCAGTGCACTAGCGGGAGTTGAGCAGTTCTTC. Translation gives CSALAGVEQFF.

This clonotype has more than one count but fewer than ten. The V call is TRBV2, the J call TRBJ2-1, with D perhaps assigned TRBD1 or TRBD2 (5 bases each). V was trimmed by 7 bases and J by 5 bases, leaving 15 bases between them. CDR1 is SNHLY, CDR2 FYNNEI, per germline. The CDR3 is 14 amino acids. This CDR3 reads CASNYGAVNNEQFF. The CDR3 nucleotides read TGTGCCAGCAATTACGGGGCCGTCAACAATGAGCAGTTCTTC.